What follows are 29 T cell receptor beta chains derived from one specimen sequenced in a study of T cells in Graves' hyperthyroidism and ophthalmopathy. Using RNA transcripts as the source, TCR beta CDR3 regions were amplified. In the first-round RT-PCR of the TCR CDR3, the HTBI primer set was used. TCRdb ran MiXCR on the multiplex PCR reads and lists one entry per CDR3 protein. Of more than 450,000 distinct CDR3 sequences detected, 14% appear once; the ten largest clones hold over 11%. Sequenced material: blood. Receptors were obtained from a woman in her thirties or forties with Graves' hyperthyroidism.

This clonotype was recorded many times. The chain joins TRBV15 to TRBJ2-7, with TRBD1 as a possible D gene (6 bases). CDR3 length: 15 residues. Germline V lookup: CDR1 LNHNV, CDR2 YYDKDF (reference sequence). Trimming removed 1 base at V and 3 bases at J, with 13 bases between. As DNA, the CDR3 is TGTGCCACCAGCAGAGTCCGGACAGCCTTCTACGAGCAGTACTTC. It specifies CATSRVRTAFYEQYF.

This clonotype was detected only a few times. CDR3 region: CASSLDPTTDTQYF. In DNA, the CDR3 is TGTGCCAGCAGTTTAGATCCTACCACAGATACGCAGTATTTT. V usage is TRBV28 and J usage is TRBJ2-3; D gene uncertain. Germline V gives CDR1 MDHEN, CDR2 SYDVKM. Trimming took 2 bases from V and 2 from J, leaving 8 bases between them. There are 14 residues in the CDR3.

Ten or more counts support this clonotype. V is TRBV11-3 and J is TRBJ2-7; 7 nucleotides align to TRBD1. The germline V gene encodes CDR1 SGHNT and CDR2 YENEEA. Losses at the gene ends were 3 bases for V and 3 bases for J; bases not matched to a gene: 17. This CDR3 is built from 18 residues. The CDR3 nucleotides are TGTGCCAGCAGCTTCGATTTGGTGACCAGACAGGGTTGCTACGAGCAGTACTTC. Its protein is CASSFDLVTRQGCYEQYF.

The gene calls are TRBV4-1 and TRBJ1-6; TRBD1 aligns across 7 bases. V shed 0 bases, J shed 7 bases, and the junction held 9 bases outside the gene matches. This CDR3 is built from 17 residues. Germline V gene data show CDR1 as MGHRA and CDR2 as YSYEKL. CDR3 sequence: CASSQDAGDRANSPLHF. CDR3 nucleotides: TGCGCCAGCAGCCAAGATGCGGGGGACAGAGCCAATTCACCCCTCCACTTT.

This clonotype was counted many times. This chain connects TRBV20-1 to TRBJ2-3; the D gene is possibly TRBD1 (5 bases). Germline assignment: CDR1 DFQATT and CDR2 SNEGSKA (reference sequence). With 0 bases removed from V and 2 bases from J, the gap between germline ends came to 18 bases. The CDR3 runs 17 residues. The CDR3 nucleotides are TGCAGTGCTAGAGATCCATATGGACAACCCACCACAGATACGCAGTATTTT. It yields the protein CSARDPYGQPTTDTQYF.

The table lists this clonotype with many counts. The genes are TRBV6-1 and TRBJ2-2; 13 bases are shared with TRBD2. CDR1 and CDR2 (germline): MNHNS, SASEGT. Trimming at V came to 7 bases and at J to 3 bases, leaving 8 bases not matched to a gene. The CDR3 loop spans 17 amino acids. CDR3 sequence reads: CASKVGTSGTYTGELFF. As DNA, the CDR3 is TGTGCCAGCAAAGTTGGGACTAGCGGGACATACACCGGGGAGCTGTTTTTT.

This clonotype was seen repeatedly, ten times or more. The V and J genes are TRBV10-3 and TRBJ2-1; 10 bases agree with TRBD2. The germline V gene has CDR1 ENHRY and CDR2 SYGVKD. With V trimmed by 3 bases and J by 0 bases, 5 bases remained unmatched. The CDR3 sequence is 17 residues long. The CDR3 coding sequence is TGTGCCATCAGTGAAGCTAGCGGGAGATCCTCCTACAATGAGCAGTTCTTC. Translated, it gives CAISEASGRSSYNEQFF.

CDR3 residues: CSAMGSGGNEQFF. CDR3 DNA: TGCAGTGCTATGGGTAGCGGGGGGAATGAGCAGTTCTTC. The chain joins TRBV20-1 to TRBJ2-1; 10 bases map to TRBD2. Germline lookup yields CDR1 DFQATT and CDR2 SNEGSKA (reference sequence). V dropped 4 bases and J dropped 7; count of bases not matched to a gene: 4. There are 13 residues in the CDR3.

This clonotype was detected ten times or more. V and J are TRBV12-3 or TRBV12-4 and TRBJ2-7; 12 positions match TRBD2. The CDR3 length is 18 residues. The V gene end was trimmed by 5 bases and the J gene end by 9 bases; junction bases not matched to a gene: 20. The CDR3, as DNA: TGTGCCAGCAGTCCCTTCCTGACTAGCGGGAGTTTTACGGGAGGGCAGTACTTC. Protein product: CASSPFLTSGSFTGGQYF.

The sample holds many counts of this clonotype. The V call is TRBV27, the J call TRBJ1-6, with D possibly matching TRBD1 (5 bases). Germline V gene lookup returns CDR1 MNHEY and CDR2 SMNVEV (reference sequence). V lost 2 bases to trimming and J lost 5 bases, with 7 bases between them. The CDR3 runs 14 residues. The CDR3 region has the DNA TGTGCCAGCAGTTTAAAGGGGCATAATTCACCCCTCCACTTT. This gives the protein CASSLKGHNSPLHF.

The table lists this clonotype with a few counts. The J gene is TRBJ2-2, the V gene TRBV9; D possibly corresponds to TRBD1 (6 bases). The germline gives CDR1 SGDLS, CDR2 YYNGEE. Trimming removed 4 bases at V and 7 bases at J, with 14 bases between. This CDR3 spans 14 amino acids. CDR3 DNA: TGTGCCAGCAGCTCAGGACAGTTGAACGGGGAGCTGTTTTTT. Residues: CASSSGQLNGELFF.

The sample holds a few counts of this clonotype. DNA for the CDR3: TGCAGCGTTGAACAGGGCGTGAGCACAGATACGCAGTATTTT. Its translation is CSVEQGVSTDTQYF. The rearrangement uses TRBV29-1 and TRBJ2-3, with D perhaps matching TRBD1 (5 bases). V dropped 2 bases and J dropped 0 bases, with 9 bases sitting between them. Germline lookup yields CDR1 SQVTM and CDR2 ANQGSEA. This CDR3 contains 14 residues.

The genes are TRBV2 and TRBJ1-3; no firm D call. V was shortened by 7 bases and J by 0 bases, with 7 bases between the two germline ends. From germline, CDR1 is SNHLY and CDR2 FYNNEI. The CDR3 is made up of 13 amino acids. The CDR3 region is CASMASSGNTIYF. For the CDR3, the DNA is TGTGCCAGCATGGCATCCTCTGGAAACACCATATATTTT.

J is TRBJ2-5 and V is TRBV5-1; the match to TRBD2 covers 15 bases. Trimming at V came to 4 bases and at J to 5 bases, leaving 9 bases not matched to a gene. The V gene's germline CDR1 is SGHRS and CDR2 YFSETQ. CDR3 length equals 17 residues. CDR3 nucleotide sequence: TGCGCCAGCAGCCCCGGACTAGCGGGAGGGCGGGAGGAGACCCAGTACTTC. Its protein is CASSPGLAGGREETQYF.

This sequence joins TRBV19 and TRBJ2-3; TRBD2 aligns across 12 bases. CDR3 length: 14 amino acids. V was clipped by 8 bases and J by 2 bases; unmatched bases: 2. Germline V gene lookup returns CDR1 LNHDA and CDR2 SQIVND (reference sequence). The CDR3 protein is CASGLAGFTDTQYF. The CDR3 DNA reads as TGTGCCAGTGGACTAGCGGGATTCACAGATACGCAGTATTTT.

This clonotype was seen at least ten times. The rearrangement joins TRBV29-1 to TRBJ2-3; TRBD2 aligns across 9 bases. The V and J ends lost 4 bases and 3 bases, in that order; junction bases with no gene match: 8. The CDR3 sequence is 15 residues long. Germline-derived CDR1 and CDR2 are SQVTM and ANQGSEA. For the CDR3, the DNA is TGCAGCGTTGTGGGACTAGCACAACCTACAGATACGCAGTATTTT. This gives the protein CSVVGLAQPTDTQYF.

Ten or more counts support this clonotype. V gene TRBV6-1 combines with J gene TRBJ1-5, with D unresolved. The V and J ends lost 6 bases and 0 bases respectively, with 6 bases between them. The CDR3 is 13 amino acids. CDR1 and CDR2 (germline): MNHNS, SASEGT. DNA of the CDR3: TGTGCCAGCAGCACACTTAGCAATCAGCCCCAGCATTTT. This gives the protein CASSTLSNQPQHF.

The chain combines TRBV19 with TRBJ1-2, with D perhaps matching TRBD1 (5 bases). The CDR3 runs 16 residues. The germline gives CDR1 LNHDA, CDR2 SQIVND (reference sequence). Trimming shortened V by 7 bases and J by 2 bases, and 20 bases separated the two germline ends. CDR3 DNA sequence: TGTGCCAGTACCAACTCAGCGGGACCCCAAAACTATGGCTACACCTTC. As protein: CASTNSAGPQNYGYTF.

The chain links TRBV20-1 to TRBJ1-1; D is unresolved. Germline CDR1 DFQATT, CDR2 SNEGSKA (reference sequence). V was clipped by 6 bases and J by 0 bases, with 11 bases between them. The CDR3 is 13 amino acids. CDR3 sequence: CSAPQPMNTEAFF. The CDR3 DNA sequence: TGCAGTGCCCCACAGCCGATGAACACTGAAGCTTTCTTT.

Ten or more counts support this clonotype. The chain is built from TRBV11-2 and TRBJ2-3; 10 positions match TRBD2. This CDR3 region has 18 residues. J lost 4 bases, V lost 0 bases, and 10 bases had no gene match. Germline CDR1 and CDR2: SGHAT and FQNNGV. The CDR3 DNA reads TGTGCCAGCAGCTTAGATTTCCCTAGCGGGAGACTCGCAGATACGCAGTATTTT. Translating it yields CASSLDFPSGRLADTQYF.

About this clonotype itself: It may be a read error: a sequence one base away is much more abundant. The genes are TRBV20-1 and TRBJ2-3, with D possibly called TRBD1 or TRBD2 (5 bases each). CDR1 and CDR2 (germline): DFQATT, SNEGSKA (reference sequence). V gave up 1 base and J gave up 3 bases, with 11 bases separating them. The CDR3 loop spans 14 amino acids. DNA for the CDR3: TGCAGTGCTAGAGTTAAGGGGAGAACAGATACGCAGTATTTT. Translating gives CSARVKGRTDTQYF.

This clonotype was observed a few times. V and J are TRBV9 and TRBJ2-1; 7 nucleotides line up with TRBD2. J lost 6 bases, V lost 0 bases, and 6 bases had no gene match. The CDR3 loop spans 15 amino acids. Per germline, CDR1 SGDLS and CDR2 YYNGEE. Written as DNA, the CDR3 is TGTGCCAGCAGCGTAGGGGCTAGCGGATCCAATGAGCAGTTCTTC. Amino acids: CASSVGASGSNEQFF.

This clonotype showed up many times. This chain uses TRBV2 with TRBJ1-5; TRBD1 is a possible D gene (6 bases). The CDR3 runs 15 residues. V lost 0 bases and J lost 7, with 13 bases in between. The V gene's germline CDR1 is SNHLY and CDR2 FYNNEI. CDR3 loop: CASSEAPAGVQPQHF. The CDR3 coding sequence is TGTGCCAGCAGTGAAGCGCCAGCAGGGGTACAGCCCCAGCATTTT.

With respect to this clonotype: Likely a read error: the CDR3 ends without its conserved phenylalanine or tryptophan. This rearrangement joins TRBV20-1 to TRBJ2-1; D gene ambiguous. Trimming left V 5 bases short and J 6 bases short, with 5 bases between. The CDR3 has 10 residues. Germline-derived CDR1 and CDR2 are DFQATT and SNEGSKA (reference sequence). The CDR3 region is CSALINEQFL. DNA of the CDR3: TGCAGTGCTTTGATCAATGAGCAGTTCTTA.

Concerning this clonotype: Possible read error: a much larger clone is one base away. The chain couples TRBV5-1 to TRBJ2-7; 8 nucleotides match TRBD2. Per germline, CDR1 SGHRS and CDR2 YFSETQ. V trimming: 3 bases; J trimming: 5 bases; junction bases outside the gene matches: 7. The CDR3 covers 14 residues. The CDR3 nucleotides read TGCGCCAGCAGCTCGGGACTAGGCGGGCACGAGCAGTACTTC. Translation gives CASSSGLGGHEQYF.

This chain connects TRBV20-1 to TRBJ2-7, with 12 nucleotides matching TRBD2. J lost 3 bases, V lost 5 bases, and 5 bases had no gene match. Per the germline V gene, CDR1 is DFQATT and CDR2 is SNEGSKA (reference sequence). The CDR3 runs to 14 residues. The CDR3 loop is CSAEGLAGLYEQYF. CDR3 nucleotide sequence: TGCAGTGCTGAAGGACTAGCGGGACTCTACGAGCAGTACTTC.

This clonotype was observed at least ten times. This rearrangement joins TRBV28 to TRBJ2-7, with 8 bases lining up with TRBD2. Trimming cost V 2 bases and J 4 bases; bases outside gene matches: 4. This CDR3 region has 14 residues. CDR1 is MDHEN, CDR2 SYDVKM, per germline. In nucleotides, the CDR3 is TGTGCCAGCAGTTTACGGGGGGGGGGTTACGAGCAGTACTTC. Translation gives CASSLRGGGYEQYF.

This chain uses TRBV4-1 with TRBJ2-7, with 7 bases that match TRBD1. This CDR3 has 14 amino acids. J was trimmed by 2 bases and V by 1 base; bases with no gene match: 2. Per germline, CDR1 MGHRA and CDR2 YSYEKL. CDR3 sequence (DNA): TGCGCCAGCAGCCAAGGAGGGGGCACCTACGAGCAGTACTTC. This gives the protein CASSQGGGTYEQYF.

This clonotype was found many times. CDR3 sequence reads: CASSSRVFGADTQYF. CDR3 sequence (DNA): TGTGCCAGCAGCTCCCGGGTCTTCGGAGCAGATACGCAGTATTTT. The chain employs TRBV7-2 and TRBJ2-3; D is uncertain. V lost 4 bases and J 4 bases, leaving 15 bases between the germline ends. CDR3 length: 15 residues. Germline loops: CDR1 SGHTA, CDR2 FQGNSA.